Each of the 20 T cell receptor beta chains below was sequenced from the same sample in a study of T-cell reconstitution after alpha-beta-depleted transplantation in children. During its preparation, the TCRbeta library received unique molecular identifiers. TCRdb re-called the PCR reads through MiXCR, storing one row per CDR3 protein. The table includes approximately 520,000 distinct CDR3 sequences, approximately 29% detected once. Source: PBMCs from the stem cell graft donor, taken from the stem cell graft. These receptors all come from a human donor who donated a stem cell graft to a child with aplastic anemia.

This clonotype was seen a few times. The chain recombines TRBV29-1 with TRBJ1-1; weak D call: TRBD1 (6 bases). The CDR3 has 14 amino acids. Germline V gene data show CDR1 as SQVTM and CDR2 as ANQGSEA. Trimming removed 3 bases at V and 3 bases at J, with 14 bases between. CDR3 nucleotide sequence: TGCAGCGTTGAGGGGGGGGCGTGGTACACTGAAGCTTTCTTT. Encoded protein: CSVEGGAWYTEAFF.

The chain joins TRBV11-2 to TRBJ2-2; D ambiguous. V lost 3 bases, J lost 2 bases, and 13 bases lay in between. The germline CDR1 and CDR2 sequences are SGHAT and FQNNGV. The CDR3 covers 16 residues. The CDR3: CASSLKRSLNTGELFF. The DNA of the CDR3 is TGTGCCAGCAGCTTGAAGCGTTCGCTCAACACCGGGGAGCTGTTTTTT. Full variable domain (missing parts from reference TRBV11-2 and TRBJ2-2): EAGVAQSPRYKIIEKRQSVAFWCNPISGHATLYWYQQILGQGPKLLIQFQNNGVVDDSQLPKDRFSAERLKGVDSTLKIQPAKLEDSAVYLCASSLKRSLNTGELFFGEGSRLTVL.

The V gene is TRBV4-3, the J gene TRBJ2-5; D possibly corresponds to TRBD2 (6 bases). The CDR3 consists of 14 residues. Germline assignment: CDR1 LGHNA and CDR2 YSLEER. Trimming left V 0 bases short and J 4 bases short, with 9 bases between. CDR3 nucleotides: TGCGCCAGCAGCCAAGATTACGGGGGAGAGACCCAGTACTTC. Amino acid sequence: CASSQDYGGETQYF.

This clonotype was picked up a small number of times. The J gene is TRBJ2-1, the V gene TRBV6-2 or TRBV6-3, with 10 nucleotides matching TRBD2. The V and J ends lost 2 bases and 8 bases, in that order; junction bases with no gene match: 9. The CDR3 extends over 16 amino acids. Germline V gene lookup returns CDR1 MNHEY and CDR2 SVGEGT. CDR3 protein: CASSYSMASGSDEQFF. In nucleotides, the CDR3 is TGTGCCAGCAGTTACAGTATGGCTAGCGGGAGTGATGAGCAGTTCTTC.

This clonotype came up a few times. The chain is built from TRBV20-1 and TRBJ2-1; TRBD1 or TRBD2 may be the D gene (5 bases each). This CDR3 spans 13 amino acids. Germline V CDR1 and CDR2: DFQATT, SNEGSKA (reference sequence). The V gene lost 4 bases and the J gene lost 6 bases, with 13 bases spanning the gap. This chain's CDR3 is CSATSGPSNEQFF. CDR3 DNA sequence: TGCAGTGCTACCTCGGGACCCAGCAATGAGCAGTTCTTC.

The table lists this clonotype with a few counts. The rearrangement links TRBV12-3 or TRBV12-4 to TRBJ2-1; D ambiguous. The V gene lost 3 bases and the J gene lost 0 bases, with 9 bases spanning the gap. The CDR3 is 15 residues long. The CDR3 nucleotides are TGTGCCAGCAGTTTGCTGGCTCACTCCTACAATGAGCAGTTCTTC. It yields the protein CASSLLAHSYNEQFF.

The sample holds a few counts of this clonotype. The chain has TRBV29-1 and TRBJ2-7, with unresolved D. The CDR3 has 13 amino acids. V was clipped by 4 bases and J by 3 bases, with 13 bases between them. Germline CDR1 SQVTM, CDR2 ANQGSEA. The CDR3 bases are TGCAGCGTTGTACCTGTAGGCCTCTACGAGCAGTACTTC. It codes for CSVVPVGLYEQYF.

The V gene is TRBV7-2, the J gene TRBJ1-1; D is ambiguous. CDR1 and CDR2 from the germline V gene are SGHTA and FQGNSA. V lost 2 bases and J lost 1, with 14 bases in between. This CDR3 has 16 residues. This chain's CDR3 is CASSLMGLVRNTEAFF. In nucleotides, the CDR3 is TGTGCCAGCAGCTTAATGGGTCTCGTAAGGAACACTGAAGCTTTCTTT.

This clonotype came up many times. V is TRBV20-1 and J is TRBJ1-1; possibly TRBD1 for D (5 bases). The CDR3 length is 14 residues. Deletions cut 3 bases from V and 2 bases from J, with 13 bases between. Germline CDR1 is DFQATT and CDR2 is SNEGSKA (reference sequence). The CDR3 sequence is CSARGDLLNTEAFF. The CDR3 DNA sequence: TGCAGTGCTAGGGGGGACCTTTTAAACACTGAAGCTTTCTTT.

This clonotype was detected a few times. V usage is TRBV5-1 and J usage is TRBJ2-2, with D unclear. The CDR3 has 14 residues. The germline CDR1 and CDR2 sequences are SGHRS and YFSETQ. The germline V and J ends were trimmed by 3 bases and 4 bases, with 10 bases remaining between them. Written as DNA, the CDR3 is TGCGCCAGCAGCTGGAGCGCGGCCACCGGGGAGCTGTTTTTT. Its translation: CASSWSAATGELFF.

This chain connects TRBV20-1 to TRBJ2-3, with 9 bases matching TRBD2. V shed 0 bases and J 2 bases; nucleotides not matched to a gene: 3. CDR1 and CDR2 from the germline V gene are DFQATT and SNEGSKA (reference sequence). The CDR3 extends over 15 amino acids. The CDR3 sequence is CSARDAGGPTDTQYF. The CDR3 DNA reads as TGCAGTGCTAGAGATGCGGGAGGGCCCACAGATACGCAGTATTTT.

This chain links TRBV18 with TRBJ1-1; the D is unclear. Per the germline V gene, CDR1 is KGHSH and CDR2 is LQKENI. The CDR3 totals 13 residues. The germline V and J ends were trimmed by 7 bases and 10 bases, with 19 bases remaining between them. This chain's CDR3 is CASLEDRVVGAFF. The CDR3 bases are TGTGCCAGCTTAGAGGATCGGGTGGTTGGAGCTTTCTTT.

In its sample, this clonotype was seen a few times. The genes are TRBV2 and TRBJ1-4; the D is unclear. Between the trimmed V and J ends, which lost 4 bases and 5 bases, there was a span of 14 bases. Germline lookup yields CDR1 SNHLY and CDR2 FYNNEI. The CDR3 totals 15 residues. The CDR3 sequence: CASSANSLLNEKLFF. The CDR3 coding sequence is TGTGCCAGCAGTGCAAACAGTTTGCTGAATGAAAAACTGTTTTTT. Full variable domain (rest looked up from reference TRBV2 and TRBJ1-4): EPEVTQTPSHQVTQMGQEVILRCVPISNHLYFYWYRQILGQKVEFLVSFYNNEISEKSEIFDDQFSVERPDGSNFTLKIRSTKLEDSAMYFCASSANSLLNEKLFFGSGTQLSVL.

The chain couples TRBV11-1 to TRBJ2-1; weak D call: TRBD2 (6 bases). V was pared by 1 base and J by 9 bases, with 25 bases between. Germline V gene sequence: CDR1 SGHAT, CDR2 FQDESV (reference sequence). CDR3 length equals 18 residues. The CDR3, as DNA: TGTGCCAGCAGCTTAGGAGTTGTGGGAAGCCTGCCCGGGGGTGAGCAGTTCTTC. Its translation is CASSLGVVGSLPGGEQFF.

The chain carries TRBV12-3 or TRBV12-4 and TRBJ1-5; 8 nucleotides match TRBD1. Trimming removed 6 bases from V and 3 bases from J; junction bases left unmatched: 7. This CDR3 has 15 amino acids. CDR3 sequence (DNA): TGTGCCAGCAGGCCCCGGGACAGGCCCAATCAGCCCCAGCATTTT. Its translation is CASRPRDRPNQPQHF.

J is TRBJ1-6 and V is TRBV18; D is undetermined. The CDR3 runs 15 residues. V lost 5 bases and J lost 3, with 11 bases in between. In germline, CDR1 is KGHSH, CDR2 LQKENI. The CDR3 nucleotides are TGTGCCAGCTCAGCGGAAGCTATCTATAATTCACCCCTCCACTTT. Its translation is CASSAEAIYNSPLHF.

This clonotype showed up just a few times. The CDR3 DNA reads as TGTGCCAGCAGTTCCCCCCCAGCTGGCAATGAGCAGTTCTTC. It codes for CASSSPPAGNEQFF. The chain combines TRBV12-3 or TRBV12-4 with TRBJ2-1, with D hard to call. The germline V and J ends were trimmed by 4 bases and 6 bases, with 13 bases remaining between them. The CDR3 loop spans 14 amino acids.

This clonotype was seen only once. The V gene is TRBV6-1, the J gene TRBJ2-7; 9 positions match TRBD2. J gave up 2 bases and V 8 bases, and 10 bases lay outside the gene matches. This CDR3 is 15 amino acids long. The germline V gene has CDR1 MNHNS and CDR2 SASEGT. CDR3 region: CASGITSGSPYEQYF. The CDR3 region has the DNA TGTGCCAGCGGTATAACTAGCGGGTCTCCCTACGAGCAGTACTTC.

This clonotype was seen just once. The chain couples TRBV27 to TRBJ2-3; 9 bases align to TRBD1. The CDR3 has 12 amino acids. Unmatched junction bases numbered 2, after V lost 5 bases and J lost 8 bases. CDR1 is MNHEY, CDR2 SMNVEV, per germline (reference sequence). CDR3 bases: TGTGCCAGCAGTCCACAGGGGGCTACGCAGTATTTT. This encodes CASSPQGATQYF.

J is TRBJ1-1 and V is TRBV2; no reliable D call. CDR3 length: 14 residues. V gave up 3 bases and J gave up 4 bases, with 12 bases separating them. Germline V CDR1 and CDR2: SNHLY, FYNNEI. CDR3 DNA: TGTGCCAGCAGTGATTACGGCGGAGGCACTGAAGCTTTCTTT. This codes for CASSDYGGGTEAFF.